This T cell receptor (beta chain) was recovered during a study of blood T cells in healthy people across ages. Background on the study: With template switching, about one barcoded beta molecule was captured per two T cells.

With 6 bases clipped from V and 6 bases from J, the junction kept 12 bases outside the gene matches. Germline V gene lookup returns CDR1 ENHRY and CDR2 SYGVKD. This CDR3 has 16 residues. With a J-beta primer mix and a sample-barcoded 5' primer, a second PCR ran roughly 6 to 11 cycles. Each TCR beta cDNA got a 12-nucleotide random molecular identifier. MiXCR was run by TCRdb on the 5' RACE reads, yielding one entry per CDR3 protein. The top ten hold nearly 20% of the sample, which has 650,000 to 800,000 distinct CDR3 sequences, about 42% seen once. The rearrangement uses TRBV10-3 and TRBJ1-5; 9 positions match TRBD1. The origin of this receptor is a man in his 60s in good health. The specimen sequenced was blood. The DNA for the CDR3 is TGTGCCATCAGCGAAACGGGGACAGGGATAAGTCAGCCCCAGCATTTT. Its protein product is CAISETGTGISQPQHF.